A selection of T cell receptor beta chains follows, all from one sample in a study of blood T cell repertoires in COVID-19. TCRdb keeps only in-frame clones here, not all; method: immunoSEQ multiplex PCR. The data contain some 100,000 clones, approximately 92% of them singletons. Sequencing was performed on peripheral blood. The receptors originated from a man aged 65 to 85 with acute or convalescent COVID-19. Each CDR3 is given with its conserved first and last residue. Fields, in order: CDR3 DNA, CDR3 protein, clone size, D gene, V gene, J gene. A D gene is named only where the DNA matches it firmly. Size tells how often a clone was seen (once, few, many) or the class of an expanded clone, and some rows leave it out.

cdr3_nt: TGTGCCAGCTCCACGACAGGATCTGGAAACACCATATATTTT
cdr3_aa: CASSTTGSGNTIYF
clone_size: NA
d_call: NA
v_call: TRBV18
j_call: TRBJ1-3

cdr3_nt: TGTGCCAGCAGTTTGGGAGCCGGGGAGCTGTTTTTT
cdr3_aa: CASSLGAGELFF
clone_size: NA
d_call: NA
v_call: TRBV28
j_call: TRBJ2-2

cdr3_nt: TGTGCCAGCAGCCCCTGGTCTGGACAGGGGAACACTGAAGCTTTCTTT
cdr3_aa: CASSPWSGQGNTEAFF
clone_size: NA
d_call: TRBD1
v_call: TRBV5-4
j_call: TRBJ1-1

cdr3_nt: TGTGCCATCAGTGCGCAGGGGTCGAACACTGAAGCTTTCTTT
cdr3_aa: CAISAQGSNTEAFF
clone_size: NA
d_call: NA
v_call: TRBV10-3
j_call: TRBJ1-1

cdr3_nt: TGTGCCAGCAACCGGGACAGGTTAAGTCGGGCCCCTGAAGCTTTCTTT
cdr3_aa: CASNRDRLSRAPEAFF
clone_size: NA
d_call: TRBD1
v_call: TRBV19
j_call: TRBJ1-1

cdr3_nt: TGCGCCAGCAGCCTCAATACAGGGGATCGCGAGAATTCACCCCTCCACTTT
cdr3_aa: CASSLNTGDRENSPLHF
clone_size: NA
d_call: TRBD1
v_call: TRBV5-1
j_call: TRBJ1-6

cdr3_nt: TGTGCCAGCAGTTTAGAGGGCGGGCCCCAGCATTTT
cdr3_aa: CASSLEGGPQHF
clone_size: NA
d_call: NA
v_call: TRBV27
j_call: TRBJ1-5

cdr3_nt: TGCGCCAGCAGCCAGGACAGCAATGAGCAGTTCTTC
cdr3_aa: CASSQDSNEQFF
clone_size: NA
d_call: NA
v_call: TRBV5-1
j_call: TRBJ2-1

cdr3_nt: TGTGCCTGGAGTGTAACAGGCATGAGCTCTGGGGCCAACGTCCTGACTTTC
cdr3_aa: CAWSVTGMSSGANVLTF
clone_size: NA
d_call: NA
v_call: TRBV30
j_call: TRBJ2-6

cdr3_nt: TGTGCCAGCACCTTGGCGGGAGGCGGAGGTGAGCAGTTCTTC
cdr3_aa: CASTLAGGGGEQFF
clone_size: NA
d_call: TRBD2
v_call: TRBV28
j_call: TRBJ2-1

cdr3_nt: TGTGCCACCCAAAGACGTGGGGGGAACTATGGCTACACCTTC
cdr3_aa: CATQRRGGNYGYTF
clone_size: once
d_call: NA
v_call: TRBV6-5
j_call: TRBJ1-2

cdr3_nt: TGTGCCAGCAGTCACAGGAGTAATGAAAAACTGTTTTTT
cdr3_aa: CASSHRSNEKLFF
clone_size: once
d_call: NA
v_call: TRBV6-2/TRBV6-3
j_call: TRBJ1-4

cdr3_nt: TGCGCCAGCAGCTCTGGGACAGGGTCGACCTATGGCTACACCTTC
cdr3_aa: CASSSGTGSTYGYTF
clone_size: NA
d_call: TRBD1
v_call: TRBV5-1
j_call: TRBJ1-2

cdr3_nt: TGTGCCAGCAGCTTAGTTCAGGGGCTTCAAAACTACGAGCAGTACTTC
cdr3_aa: CASSLVQGLQNYEQYF
clone_size: once
d_call: NA
v_call: TRBV7-2
j_call: TRBJ2-7

cdr3_nt: TGTGCCAGCAGCGTAGCGGGGACTAGCGGTGTCGACACGCAGTATTTT
cdr3_aa: CASSVAGTSGVDTQYF
clone_size: NA
d_call: TRBD2
v_call: TRBV9
j_call: TRBJ2-3

cdr3_nt: TGTGCCAGCAGTACCTCCTATTACGAGCAGTACTTC
cdr3_aa: CASSTSYYEQYF
clone_size: NA
d_call: NA
v_call: TRBV6-2/TRBV6-3
j_call: TRBJ2-7

cdr3_nt: TGTGCCAGTAGTTCAGGACAGGGGGTTTTAGAGCAGTACTTC
cdr3_aa: CASSSGQGVLEQYF
clone_size: NA
d_call: TRBD1
v_call: TRBV19
j_call: TRBJ2-7

cdr3_nt: TGTGCCAGCAGTTTTTGGCCAGGGAAAGAGAATCAGCCCCAGCATTTT
cdr3_aa: CASSFWPGKENQPQHF
clone_size: NA
d_call: NA
v_call: TRBV28
j_call: TRBJ1-5

cdr3_nt: TGTGCCAGCAGCCCGTGGACAGGGCGGACAGATACGCAGTATTTT
cdr3_aa: CASSPWTGRTDTQYF
clone_size: NA
d_call: TRBD1
v_call: TRBV11-3
j_call: TRBJ2-3

cdr3_nt: TGTGCCAGCAGTTCTACAGGGGGTCTGAACACTGAAGCTTTCTTT
cdr3_aa: CASSSTGGLNTEAFF
clone_size: NA
d_call: TRBD1
v_call: TRBV5-8
j_call: TRBJ1-1

cdr3_nt: TGTGCCAGCAGGGGCAGGGGGCCGGCTAATGAAAAACTGTTTTTT
cdr3_aa: CASRGRGPANEKLFF
clone_size: NA
d_call: TRBD1
v_call: TRBV28
j_call: TRBJ1-4

cdr3_nt: TGCGCCAGCAGCTACAATTCACCCCTCCACTTT
cdr3_aa: CASSYNSPLHF
clone_size: once
d_call: NA
v_call: TRBV10-2
j_call: TRBJ1-6

cdr3_nt: TGTGCCAGCTCACCATTCTCGACGACAGGGATTCTGATGGACACCATATATTTT
cdr3_aa: CASSPFSTTGILMDTIYF
clone_size: NA
d_call: TRBD1
v_call: TRBV18
j_call: TRBJ1-3

cdr3_nt: TGTGCCAGCAGTTACGTGGCGGGAAAAGAGACCCAGTACTTC
cdr3_aa: CASSYVAGKETQYF
clone_size: NA
d_call: NA
v_call: TRBV6-2/TRBV6-3
j_call: TRBJ2-5

cdr3_nt: TGTGCCAGCAGCCAGGAGGGGTTGAGTAATTCACCCCTCCACTTT
cdr3_aa: CASSQEGLSNSPLHF
clone_size: NA
d_call: NA
v_call: TRBV3-1/TRBV3-2
j_call: TRBJ1-6

cdr3_nt: TGTGCCAGCAGCCATCGACAGGGGGTCATCTCCTATGGCTACACCTTC
cdr3_aa: CASSHRQGVISYGYTF
clone_size: NA
d_call: TRBD1
v_call: TRBV3-1/TRBV3-2
j_call: TRBJ1-2

cdr3_nt: TGTGCCACCAGCAGAAGCCGGGACACCCCAGGGACCTATGGCTACACCTTC
cdr3_aa: CATSRSRDTPGTYGYTF
clone_size: NA
d_call: NA
v_call: TRBV15
j_call: TRBJ1-2

cdr3_nt: TGTGCCGCCGGACAGGACCCACGTTTAGTACCAAATGAGCAGTTCTTC
cdr3_aa: CAAGQDPRLVPNEQFF
clone_size: NA
d_call: TRBD1
v_call: TRBV10-3
j_call: TRBJ2-1

cdr3_nt: TGTGCCACCAGCAGAGATCAGGGATCCTACGAGCAGTACTTC
cdr3_aa: CATSRDQGSYEQYF
clone_size: NA
d_call: NA
v_call: TRBV15
j_call: TRBJ2-7

cdr3_nt: TGTGCCAGCGGGGTTACAGGGGCCACAGATACGCAGTATTTT
cdr3_aa: CASGVTGATDTQYF
clone_size: NA
d_call: TRBD1
v_call: TRBV7-9
j_call: TRBJ2-3

cdr3_nt: TGTGCCAGCAGTGCCCCGGCAGATACGCAGTATTTT
cdr3_aa: CASSAPADTQYF
clone_size: NA
d_call: NA
v_call: TRBV25-1
j_call: TRBJ2-3

cdr3_nt: TGTGCCAGCAGTTTGGCAACAGATACGCAGTATTTT
cdr3_aa: CASSLATDTQYF
clone_size: NA
d_call: NA
v_call: TRBV12-3/TRBV12-4
j_call: TRBJ2-3

cdr3_nt: TGTGCCACCAGTGATGGAAAGCCAGGGACTGCCAGTTCGGGGAGAAGGGCTTTCTTT
cdr3_aa: CATSDGKPGTASSGRRAFF
clone_size: NA
d_call: NA
v_call: TRBV24-1
j_call: TRBJ1-1

cdr3_nt: TGTGCCAGCAGCTTAGTTTTTAGGACTCCGGGACAGGCCTACGAGCAGTACTTC
cdr3_aa: CASSLVFRTPGQAYEQYF
clone_size: many
d_call: TRBD1
v_call: TRBV11-2
j_call: TRBJ2-7

cdr3_nt: TGTGCCAGCAGGATGACAGGGACTGAAGCTTTCTTT
cdr3_aa: CASRMTGTEAFF
clone_size: NA
d_call: TRBD1
v_call: TRBV6-5
j_call: TRBJ1-1

cdr3_nt: TGTGCCAGCAGCCCCAGCGGGACAGGGGCCTTTGGCTACACCTTC
cdr3_aa: CASSPSGTGAFGYTF
clone_size: NA
d_call: TRBD1
v_call: TRBV7-9
j_call: TRBJ1-2

cdr3_nt: TGTGCCAGCAGGTACGCCGGGACAGGGGTGTATAGCAATCAGCCCCAGCATTTT
cdr3_aa: CASRYAGTGVYSNQPQHF
clone_size: NA
d_call: TRBD1
v_call: TRBV6-2/TRBV6-3
j_call: TRBJ1-5

cdr3_nt: TGTGCCAGCAGCTCCGGACAGGCCGCTTCCTACGAGCAGTACTTC
cdr3_aa: CASSSGQAASYEQYF
clone_size: NA
d_call: TRBD1
v_call: TRBV6-5
j_call: TRBJ2-7